A selection of T cell receptor beta chains follows, all from one sample in a study of human T cells and chemical hapten exposure. MiXCR, applied by TCRdb to the RACE reads, yields one record per CDR3 protein. Of 28,000 or so distinct CDR3 sequences listed, around 7% are singletons. Sample: whole blood. These receptors were collected from a human donor in good health. Some clones in this sample may be carry-over from other donors' samples. CDR3s include the opening cysteine and the closing phenylalanine or tryptophan. Each record gives: J gene, V gene, CDR3 protein.

TRBJ2-7 | TRBV4-2 | CASSQSLEGGSYEQYF
TRBJ1-6 | TRBV14 | CASSQERAQSLSPLHF
TRBJ1-2 | TRBV12-3/TRBV12-4 | CASSLGEGPQTGGYNF
TRBJ2-5 | TRBV7-2 | CASSRALGTQETQYF
TRBJ2-1 | TRBV20-1 | CSAEDPGSARRNEQFF
TRBJ2-5 | TRBV29-1 | CSVGRAGTQYF
TRBJ2-1 | TRBV6-5 | CASSYSTSGGACYNEQFF
TRBJ2-1 | TRBV20-1 | CSAITSGQASSNEQFF
TRBJ1-1 | TRBV7-9 | CASSSTQRHTTEAFF
TRBJ2-4 | TRBV20-1 | CSAHWESLAKNIQYF
TRBJ2-1 | TRBV19 | CASSLIGQGIGEQFF
TRBJ2-3 | TRBV29-1 | CSVELGHLRGNTQYF
TRBJ1-5 | TRBV6-6 | CASSLDWPGNQPQHF
TRBJ2-6 | TRBV12-3/TRBV12-4 | CASSSPGANVLTF
TRBJ2-1 | TRBV18 | CASSSYFGGGADNEQFF
TRBJ1-2 | TRBV11-2 | CASSLAGTEDYGYTF
TRBJ2-1 | TRBV19 | CASAGDREVGEQFF
TRBJ1-2 | TRBV6-5 | CASSPDRLRGYTF
TRBJ2-5 | TRBV12-3/TRBV12-4 | CASTRNQETQYF
TRBJ2-3 | TRBV3-1 | CASSHYRLAGVSDTQYF
TRBJ2-7 | TRBV18 | CASSPDRGFNEQYF
TRBJ2-3 | TRBV2 | CASSEVRTDTQYF
TRBJ2-7 | TRBV9 | CASSVGGEDEQYF
TRBJ1-1 | TRBV5-1 | CASSSTGAPTEAFF
TRBJ2-7 | TRBV29-1 | CSVEDFNSPYEQYF
TRBJ1-2 | TRBV30 | CAGHQEDRGDYGYTF
TRBJ1-1 | TRBV7-8 | CASSLATWGIEAFF
TRBJ2-2 | TRBV7-2 | CASSWGQGAPTGELFF
TRBJ2-1 | TRBV20-1 | CSAYPGLASLNEQFF
TRBJ1-6 | TRBV7-8 | CASSPGRYYNSPLHF
TRBJ1-1 | TRBV7-2 | CASSQDRNTEAFF
TRBJ1-4 | TRBV29-1 | CSVALGTGEKLFF
TRBJ1-5 | TRBV20-1 | CSASIRQGNQPQHF
TRBJ2-7 | TRBV25-1 | CASSEEQGYYEQYF
TRBJ1-4 | TRBV20-1 | CSARDLQGYEKLFF
TRBJ2-7 | TRBV7-6 | CASSLRTSGNYEQYF
TRBJ1-5 | TRBV15 | CATSREGDLGQPQHF
TRBJ1-2 | TRBV5-1 | CASSLGQDNGYTF
TRBJ1-2 | TRBV5-6 | CASSSDSYGYTF
TRBJ1-2 | TRBV25-1 | CASLQDGYTF
TRBJ1-2 | TRBV5-6 | CASSPIRAPDGYTF